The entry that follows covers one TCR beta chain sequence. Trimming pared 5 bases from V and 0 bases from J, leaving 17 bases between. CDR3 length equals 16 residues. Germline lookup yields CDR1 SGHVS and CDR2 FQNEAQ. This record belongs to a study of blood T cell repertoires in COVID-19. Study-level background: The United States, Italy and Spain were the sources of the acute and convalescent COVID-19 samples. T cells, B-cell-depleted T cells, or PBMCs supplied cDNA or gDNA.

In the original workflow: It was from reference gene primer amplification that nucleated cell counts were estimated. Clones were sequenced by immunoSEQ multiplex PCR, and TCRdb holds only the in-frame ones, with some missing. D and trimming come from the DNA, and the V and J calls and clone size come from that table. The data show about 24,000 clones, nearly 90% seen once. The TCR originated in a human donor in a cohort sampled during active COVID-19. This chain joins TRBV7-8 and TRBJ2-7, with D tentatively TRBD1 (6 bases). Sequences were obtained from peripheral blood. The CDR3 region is CASSEFRDTYSYEQYF. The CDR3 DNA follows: TGTGCCAGCAGCGAGTTCCGGGACACCTACTCCTACGAGCAGTACTTC.